The entry below describes one T cell receptor beta chain. Its antigen is undetermined. The data belong to a study of OX40 agonist ivuxolimab in advanced cancers. The data were produced by immunoSEQ multiplex PCR, yet TCRdb's version contains in-frame clones alone and is incomplete. This table holds roughly 77,000 clones, 81% found once. The CDR3 spans 13 residues. J was trimmed by 5 bases and V by 6 bases; bases with no gene match: 3. The germline V gene encodes CDR1 SGHAT and CDR2 FQNNGV. Study-level points and caveats: Antigen specificity was not determined for the expanded peripheral T cells. Averaged across samples, CD8+ T cells carried more expanded clones than CD4+ did.

Anyone with autoimmune disease history or systemic immunosuppression was excluded. V and J are TRBV11-2 and TRBJ2-2, with 7 bases identical to TRBD1. This receptor was obtained from an adult with an advanced solid tumor such as melanoma, head and neck, liver or kidney cancer. Sequences were derived from CD4+ or CD8+ T cells sorted from blood, sampled in a trial of the OX40 agonist ivuxolimab. In DNA form, the CDR3 reads TGTGCCAGCAGTCCGACAGGGACCGGGGAGCTGTTTTTT. This gives the protein CASSPTGTGELFF.